One and the same sample provided the 8 T cell receptor beta chains below, sequenced in a study of blood T cell repertoires in COVID-19. Produced via immunoSEQ multiplex PCR; TCRdb's table is partial and in-frame only. Found here are 150,000 to 200,000 clones, more than 75% of them singletons; the top ten hold under 0.65%. Sequencing was done on a sample of peripheral blood. Every receptor here comes from a man aged 60-69 years with COVID-19, enrolled during active disease.

The rearrangement joins TRBV3-1 (or the pseudogene TRBV3-2) to TRBJ2-5; unclear D gene. With 1 base removed from V and 6 bases from J, the gap between germline ends came to 6 bases. Per the germline V gene, CDR1 is LGHDT and CDR2 is YNNKEL (reference sequence). This CDR3 is built from 12 residues. CDR3 region: CASSQVVQTQYF. CDR3 sequence (DNA): TGTGCCAGCAGCCAAGTCGTCCAGACCCAGTACTTC.

The chain recombines TRBV6-5 with TRBJ1-6; 7 nucleotides agree with TRBD1. The trim removed 4 bases at V and 9 bases at J, leaving 6 bases unmatched. CDR1 MNHEY and CDR2 SVGAGI come from the germline V gene. CDR3 length equals 14 residues. The CDR3 spells CASSFMTGSSPLHF. CDR3 bases: TGTGCCAGCAGTTTCATGACAGGGAGTTCACCCCTCCACTTT.

The V gene is TRBV5-5, the J gene TRBJ2-2; TRBD2 agrees at 8 bases. The V gene's germline CDR1 is SGHKS and CDR2 YYEKEE (reference sequence). The J segment lost 3 bases and the V segment lost 5 bases, leaving 12 bases of the junction unmatched. This CDR3 spans 17 amino acids. The CDR3 DNA follows: TGTGCCAGCAGGTCAGGGGTAGCGGGACCAGACACCGGGGAGCTGTTTTTT. Translation gives CASRSGVAGPDTGELFF.

The chain is built from TRBV24-1 and TRBJ2-2, with 11 bases matching TRBD2. The CDR3 extends over 15 amino acids. The germline V gene has CDR1 KGHDR and CDR2 SFDVKD. Germline trimming cut 4 bases from V and 6 bases from J; bases unmatched to any gene: 3. Here the CDR3 DNA reads TGTGCCACCAGTGAAATAGCGGGAGGGCCCGGGGAGCTGTTTTTT. As protein: CATSEIAGGPGELFF.

Details on this clone: At one end the junction does not follow the germline gene, possibly because of a read error. Other DNA sequences from this sample encode an identical CDR3 as well. The chain uses TRBV10-3 and TRBJ2-7; no clear D gene. The CDR3 totals 14 residues. Germline V lookup: CDR1 ENHRY, CDR2 SYGVKD. The CDR3 region has the DNA TGTGCCATCAGCGAGTCTCCAGGTCCCTACGAGCAGTACTTC. This translates into CAISESPGPYEQYF.

The chain links TRBV7-3 to TRBJ2-1, with 11 positions matching TRBD2. This CDR3 spans 16 amino acids. Germline lookup yields CDR1 SGHTA and CDR2 FQGTGA. V dropped 5 bases and J dropped 10; count of bases not matched to a gene: 13. CDR3 DNA sequence: TGTGCCAGCAGCCTACTAGCGGGAGTTACTGGAGGAGAGCAGTTCTTC. This translates into CASSLLAGVTGGEQFF.

This clone was detected a few times. The chain recombines TRBV18 with TRBJ1-2; perhaps TRBD1 as D (5 bases). Germline CDR1 and CDR2: KGHSH and LQKENI. The CDR3 totals 14 residues. V was pared by 3 bases and J by 4 bases, with 12 bases between. The CDR3 reads CASSPQGRVYGYTF. In DNA, the CDR3 is TGTGCCAGCTCACCTCAGGGCAGAGTCTATGGCTACACCTTC.

This chain connects TRBV6-5 to TRBJ2-1, with TRBD2 matching 9 bases. The CDR3 loop spans 15 amino acids. The V gene's germline CDR1 is MNHEY and CDR2 SVGAGI. V gave up 6 bases and J gave up 6 bases; unmatched junction bases: 9. The CDR3 nucleotides are TGTGCCAGCAGAGCCCCCGGGACTAGCCGCAATGAGCAGTTCTTC. It encodes CASRAPGTSRNEQFF.